These 9 T cell receptor beta chains were sequenced from one sample in a study of cytomegalovirus exposure and HLA in healthy donors. Researchers ran the PCR with 60 Vbeta and 13 Jbeta primers. Assay: immunoSEQ multiplex PCR; the TCRdb copy retains only in-frame clones and omits some. Here the sample spans under 200,000 clones, around 79% being singletons. The specimen was PBMCs. The receptors shown here come from a woman between 40 and 50 years old in good health and CMV-seropositive.

The V and J genes are TRBV30 and TRBJ2-1, with TRBD2 as a possible D gene (6 bases). With 5 bases removed from V and 7 bases from J, the gap between germline ends came to 12 bases. The V gene's germline CDR1 is GTSNPN and CDR2 SVGIG (reference sequence). The CDR3 sequence is 12 residues long. The CDR3 protein is CAWGPGRNEQFF. The DNA for the CDR3 is TGTGCCTGGGGGCCAGGGAGGAATGAGCAGTTCTTC. The complete variable domain, with remaining parts taken from reference TRBV30 and TRBJ2-1, reads SQTIHQWPATLVQPVGSPLSLECTVEGTSNPNLYWYRQAAGRGLQLLFYSVGIGQISSEVPQNLSASRPQDRQFILSSKKLLLSDSGFYLCAWGPGRNEQFFGPGTRLTVL.

The V call is TRBV7-9, the J call TRBJ2-4; D ambiguous. Germline V gene lookup returns CDR1 SEHNR and CDR2 FQNEAQ (reference sequence). V gave up 1 base and J gave up 8 bases, with 6 bases separating them. This CDR3 region has 12 residues. For the CDR3, the DNA is TGTGCCAGCAGCTTAGGGGCAGACATTCAGTACTTC. Translated: CASSLGADIQYF.

The genes are TRBV4-1 and TRBJ1-4; no definite D call. The CDR3 has 15 amino acids. With 5 bases removed from V and 7 bases from J, the gap between germline ends came to 17 bases. Germline CDR1 and CDR2: MGHRA and YSYEKL. In DNA form, the CDR3 reads TGCGCCAGCAGCACCCCCGGACTTATTGCTGAAAAACTGTTTTTT. This sequence encodes CASSTPGLIAEKLFF.

The rearrangement uses TRBV19 and TRBJ2-5; 8 bases are shared with TRBD2. V shed 5 bases, J shed 5 bases, and the junction held 7 bases outside the gene matches. The CDR3 extends over 14 amino acids. Germline V gene lookup returns CDR1 LNHDA and CDR2 SQIVND (reference sequence). CDR3 bases: TGTGCCAGTAGTCCCGGGAGGGTAGGTGAGACCCAGTACTTC. As protein: CASSPGRVGETQYF.

In this sample, this clone turned up once. The same CDR3 is also encoded by other DNA sequences in this sample. The genes are TRBV27 and TRBJ1-2; 9 positions agree with TRBD1. The CDR3 covers 14 residues. Trimming took 3 bases from V and 3 from J; bases not matched to a gene: 2. Per the germline V gene, CDR1 is MNHEY and CDR2 is SMNVEV (reference sequence). CDR3 nucleotide sequence: TGTGCCAGCAGTTTGGGACAGGGCTACTATGGCTACACCTTC. This gives the protein CASSLGQGYYGYTF.

This chain links TRBV7-6 with TRBJ2-1; D remains unclear. The CDR3 is made up of 13 amino acids. V lost 1 base and J 7 bases, leaving 8 bases between the germline ends. Germline loops: CDR1 SGHVS, CDR2 FNYEAQ. For the CDR3, the DNA is TGTGCCAGCAGCTTAGTCCGAGGTAATGAGCAGTTCTTC. This translates into CASSLVRGNEQFF.

The chain uses TRBV6-5 and TRBJ1-2; TRBD1 aligns across 8 bases. The V and J ends lost 4 bases and 4 bases, in that order; junction bases with no gene match: 5. The CDR3 runs to 14 residues. Per germline, CDR1 MNHEY and CDR2 SVGAGI. DNA of the CDR3: TGTGCCAGCAGTTCAGGGGGCTTTCGCTATGGCTACACCTTC. Its protein product is CASSSGGFRYGYTF.

Only one count was recorded for this clone. This sequence joins TRBV5-1 and TRBJ1-6, with a weak D call TRBD1 (6 bases). Germline V lookup: CDR1 SGHRS, CDR2 YFSETQ. The CDR3 is made up of 13 amino acids. Trimming shortened V by 5 bases and J by 7 bases, and 10 bases separated the two germline ends. CDR3 region: CASRQGNNSPLHF. The CDR3 nucleotides read TGCGCCAGCAGACAGGGAAACAATTCACCCCTCCACTTT.

This rearrangement joins TRBV27 to TRBJ2-1, with D possibly being TRBD2 (5 bases). The germline V gene has CDR1 MNHEY and CDR2 SMNVEV (reference sequence). V lost 4 bases to trimming and J lost 5 bases, with 12 bases between them. This CDR3 is 14 amino acids long. In nucleotides, the CDR3 is TGTGCCAGCAGTTATTCCCGGGAAGACAATGAGCAGTTCTTC. It specifies CASSYSREDNEQFF.